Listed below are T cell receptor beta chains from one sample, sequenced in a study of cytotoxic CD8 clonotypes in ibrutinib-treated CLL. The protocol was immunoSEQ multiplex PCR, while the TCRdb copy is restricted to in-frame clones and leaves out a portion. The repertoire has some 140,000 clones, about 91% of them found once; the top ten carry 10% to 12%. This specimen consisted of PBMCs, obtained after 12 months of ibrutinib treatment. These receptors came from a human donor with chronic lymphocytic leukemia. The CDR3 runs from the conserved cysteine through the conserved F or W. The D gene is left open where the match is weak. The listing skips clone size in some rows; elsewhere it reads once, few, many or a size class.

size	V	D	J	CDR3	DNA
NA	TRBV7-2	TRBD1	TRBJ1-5	CASSRDRGNQPQHF	TGTGCCAGCAGCAGGGACAGGGGCAATCAGCCCCAGCATTTT
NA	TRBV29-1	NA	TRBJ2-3	CSVEGRDGRNTDTQYF	TGCAGCGTTGAAGGACGGGACGGCCGGAACACAGATACGCAGTATTTT
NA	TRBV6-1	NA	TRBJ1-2	CASSEFWSGDGYTF	TGTGCCAGCAGTGAATTCTGGTCAGGGGATGGCTACACCTTC
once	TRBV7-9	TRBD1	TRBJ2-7	CASSLGQGENEQYF	TGTGCCAGCAGCTTAGGACAGGGAGAGAACGAGCAGTACTTC
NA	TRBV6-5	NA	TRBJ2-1	CASSPDSGYNEQFF	TGTGCCAGCAGTCCCGACTCTGGGTACAATGAGCAGTTCTTC
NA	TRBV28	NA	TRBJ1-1	CASSFRANTEAFF	TGTGCCAGCAGTTTCCGGGCGAACACTGAAGCTTTCTTT
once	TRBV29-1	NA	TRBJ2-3	CSVPGTPTQYF	TGCAGCGTCCCCGGGACCCCTACGCAGTATTTT
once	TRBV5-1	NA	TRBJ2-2	CASSLAGATNTGELFF	TGCGCCAGCAGCTTGGCCGGGGCAACGAACACCGGGGAGCTGTTTTTT
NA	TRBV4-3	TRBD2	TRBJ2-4	CASSHASAGGINIQYF	TGCGCCAGCAGCCACGCGTCGGCGGGGGGGATCAACATTCAGTACTTC
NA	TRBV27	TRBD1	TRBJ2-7	CASSESGTGRPEQYF	TGTGCCAGCAGTGAATCCGGGACAGGGAGGCCCGAGCAGTACTTC
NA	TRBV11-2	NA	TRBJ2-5	CASSPAMDRPRETQYF	TGTGCCAGCAGCCCTGCCATGGACAGACCACGAGAGACCCAGTACTTC
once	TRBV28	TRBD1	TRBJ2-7	CASSFLDRGWQYF	TGTGCCAGCAGTTTTCTCGACAGGGGTTGGCAGTACTTC
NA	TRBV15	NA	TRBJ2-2	CATSRDVGAGTGELFF	TGTGCCACCAGCAGAGACGTCGGCGCGGGGACCGGGGAGCTGTTTTTT
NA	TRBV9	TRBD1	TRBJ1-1	CASSVGGTEHTEAFF	TGTGCCAGCAGCGTGGGGGGGACAGAGCACACTGAAGCTTTCTTT
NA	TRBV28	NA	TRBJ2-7	CASSLWSSGTNLRRDSRYEQYF	TGTGCCAGCAGTTTATGGTCATCCGGGACAAATTTACGTCGGGACTCTCGATACGAGCAGTACTTC
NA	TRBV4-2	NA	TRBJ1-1	CASSQSRGAGAEAFF	TGTGCCAGCAGCCAATCGAGGGGGGCGGGGGCTGAAGCTTTCTTT
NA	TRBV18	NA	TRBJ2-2	CASSGEFPPGELFF	TGTGCCAGCTCAGGAGAATTCCCACCCGGGGAGCTGTTTTTT
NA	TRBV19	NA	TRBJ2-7	CASSIGPGASYEQYF	TGTGCCAGTAGTATAGGTCCAGGGGCCTCCTACGAGCAGTACTTC
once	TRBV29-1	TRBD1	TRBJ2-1	CSVEGYDRGPNNEQFF	TGCAGCGTTGAAGGTTACGACAGGGGTCCTAACAATGAGCAGTTCTTC
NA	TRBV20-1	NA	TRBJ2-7	CSAPQSAEQYF	TGCAGTGCTCCCCAATCCGCCGAGCAGTACTTC
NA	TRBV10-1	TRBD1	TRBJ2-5	CASRGTGWQETQYF	TGCGCCAGCAGGGGGACAGGGTGGCAAGAGACCCAGTACTTC
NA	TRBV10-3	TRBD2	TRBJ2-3	CAISESRLAGVLDTQYF	TGTGCCATCAGTGAGTCAAGACTAGCGGGAGTTTTAGATACGCAGTATTTT